This TCR beta chain was documented in a study of blood T cell repertoires in COVID-19. Across the study: Spain, Italy and the United States supplied samples that represented acute and convalescent COVID-19.

Trimming removed 2 bases from V and 7 bases from J, with 12 bases in between. Germline assignment: CDR1 SGHTA and CDR2 FQGTGA. There are 14 residues in the CDR3. Per the study methods: Amplification of reference gene primers was used by the study to estimate nucleated cell counts. The data were produced by immunoSEQ multiplex PCR, yet TCRdb's version contains in-frame clones alone and is incomplete. The V and J calls and clone size are taken from that table; D and trimming were inferred from the DNA. The repertoire has some 150,000 clones, 75% to 85% of them found once; the top ten carry 13%. Source material: peripheral blood. V and J are TRBV7-3 and TRBJ2-1; D possibly corresponds to TRBD2 (5 bases). The sequence was collected from a man in his 60s with active or convalescent COVID-19. The chain's CDR3 is CASSLDGVRNEQFF. The CDR3 DNA is TGTGCCAGCAGCTTAGACGGGGTAAGGAATGAGCAGTTCTTC.